These 21 T cell receptor beta chains were all obtained from the same sample, sequenced in a study of PD-1 blockade in classical Hodgkin lymphoma. Using immunoSEQ multiplex PCR, the repertoire was profiled, and TCRdb retains in-frame clones only, with some absent. Of tens of thousands of clones listed, approximately 90% were seen once; the top ten hold approximately 4.9%. Regarding time point: newly diagnosed, previously untreated cHL patient sample. The sample was peripheral blood mononuclear cells (PBMCs). The receptors were sampled from a human donor with classical Hodgkin lymphoma.

The chain uses TRBV25-1 and TRBJ1-1, with D perhaps matching TRBD1 (5 bases). The CDR3 is 14 residues long. Germline V gene sequence: CDR1 MGHDK, CDR2 SYGVNS. Trimming pared 10 bases from V and 10 bases from J, leaving 25 bases between. The CDR3 loop is CATSWRIGVSGAFF. As DNA, the CDR3 is TGTGCCACCTCCTGGAGGATAGGGGTATCGGGAGCTTTCTTT.

Of note for this clone: The junction shows a germline mismatch at one end, possibly a read error. Other DNA sequences in this sample translate to the same CDR3. The J gene is TRBJ1-4, the V gene TRBV7-7; 8 positions match TRBD1. Germline CDR1 reads SSHAT; CDR2 reads FNYEAQ (reference sequence). The CDR3 extends over 15 amino acids. Written as DNA, the CDR3 is TGTGCTAGCAGCTTAGGGACAGGACCTAATGAAAAACTGTTTTTT. This codes for CASSLGTGPNEKLFF.

The CDR3 DNA is TGTGCCACCAGCAGACCAAATATGAACACTGAAGCTTTCTTT. Protein product: CATSRPNMNTEAFF. The genes are TRBV15 and TRBJ1-1; D gene unclear. This CDR3 region has 14 residues. V lost 2 bases and J 0 bases, leaving 7 bases between the germline ends. CDR1 and CDR2 (germline): LNHNV, YYDKDF (reference sequence). The whole variable domain, filled in from reference TRBV15 and TRBJ1-1, reads DAMVIQNPRYQVTQFGKPVTLSCSQTLNHNVMYWYQQKSSQAPKLLFHYYDKDFNNEADTPDNFQSRRPNTSFCFLDIRSPGLGDTAMYLCATSRPNMNTEAFFGQGTRLTVV.

This chain joins TRBV7-8 and TRBJ2-1, with unresolved D. Germline CDR1 and CDR2: SGHVS and FQNEAQ. V was cut by 7 bases and J by 4 bases, with 14 bases left in between. The CDR3 has 14 residues. CDR3 DNA: TGTGCCAGCATCCTAGGACGCCCGTACAATGAGCAGTTCTTC. It is translated as CASILGRPYNEQFF.

The chain combines TRBV5-4 with TRBJ2-2, with TRBD2 matching 11 bases. CDR1 SGHNT and CDR2 YYREEE come from the germline V gene (reference sequence). This CDR3 has 16 residues. V shed 5 bases and J 2 bases; nucleotides not matched to a gene: 5. This CDR3 reads CASRRTSGGNTGELFF. The CDR3 region has the DNA TGTGCCAGCAGGCGTACTAGCGGGGGTAACACCGGGGAGCTGTTTTTT.

The V gene is TRBV29-1, the J gene TRBJ2-1; 10 nucleotides match TRBD2. The ends lost 5 bases at V and 4 bases at J; junction bases unmatched: 5. The CDR3 consists of 14 residues. Looked up from germline, CDR1 is SQVTM and CDR2 is ANQGSEA. This chain's CDR3 is CSVYWTSGYNEQFF. CDR3 sequence (DNA): TGCAGCGTTTACTGGACTAGCGGATACAATGAGCAGTTCTTC.

The J gene is TRBJ2-3, the V gene TRBV7-8; 7 nucleotides align to TRBD2. From germline, CDR1 is SGHVS and CDR2 FQNEAQ. After removal of 5 bases from V and 2 bases from J, the junction contained 7 bases not matched to a gene. The CDR3 contains 15 residues. In DNA, the CDR3 is TGTGCCAGCAGCCAGACTAGCATCCCCACAGATACGCAGTATTTT. Translating it yields CASSQTSIPTDTQYF.

Only one count was recorded for this clone. The chain combines TRBV6-5 with TRBJ1-2; possibly TRBD1 for D (5 bases). The V end was cut by 4 bases, the J end by 4 bases, with 13 bases between. Germline V CDR1 and CDR2: MNHEY, SVGAGI. The CDR3 runs 14 residues. The CDR3 DNA is TGTGCCAGCAGTTCTACGGGACGCGGCTATGGCTACACCTTC. Protein product: CASSSTGRGYGYTF.

The chain joins TRBV9 to TRBJ1-1; D remains ambiguous. V shed 0 bases and J shed 1 base, with 7 bases lying between them. The CDR3 runs 14 residues. From germline, CDR1 is SGDLS and CDR2 YYNGEE. The DNA of the CDR3 is TGTGCCAGCAGCGTAGATCTGGGGAACACTGAAGCTTTCTTT. Protein sequence: CASSVDLGNTEAFF.

The rearrangement joins TRBV5-4 to TRBJ2-1; D is perhaps TRBD2 (6 bases). V gave up 0 bases and J gave up 3 bases, with 10 bases separating them. Per germline, CDR1 SGHNT and CDR2 YYREEE (reference sequence). The length of the CDR3 is 15 residues. The CDR3 here is CASSLGGALYNEQFF. The CDR3 bases are TGTGCCAGCAGCTTGGGCGGGGCTCTCTACAATGAGCAGTTCTTC.

V usage is TRBV28 and J usage is TRBJ2-7, with TRBD1 identical over 8 bases. After removal of 6 bases from V and 0 bases from J, the junction contained 4 bases not matched to a gene. This CDR3 region has 14 residues. The germline gives CDR1 MDHEN, CDR2 SYDVKM. In DNA, the CDR3 is TGTGCCAGCAGCTGGACAGGGAGCTCCTACGAGCAGTACTTC. Translation gives CASSWTGSSYEQYF.

V is TRBV7-9 and J is TRBJ1-3; tentatively, D is TRBD1 (5 bases). V lost 5 bases and J lost 0, with 14 bases in between. The CDR3 contains 16 residues. Germline CDR1 reads SEHNR; CDR2 reads FQNEAQ (reference sequence). CDR3 protein: CASSPRGGFSGNTIYF. DNA for the CDR3: TGTGCCAGCAGCCCCCGGGGGGGTTTCTCTGGAAACACCATATATTTT.

Notes on this clone: At the DNA level, this CDR3 is encoded by other sequences in the same sample as well. The J gene is TRBJ1-5, the V gene TRBV5-1, with TRBD1 identical over 7 bases. The CDR3 runs 14 residues. Germline lookup yields CDR1 SGHRS and CDR2 YFSETQ. With V trimmed by 4 bases and J by 2 bases, 3 bases remained unmatched. CDR3 sequence (DNA): TGCGCCAGCAGCCCTGGGACAGGCAATCAGCCCCAGCATTTT. Protein: CASSPGTGNQPQHF.

This chain connects TRBV5-1 to TRBJ2-5; 10 bases agree with TRBD1. Germline trimming cut 4 bases from V and 3 bases from J; bases unmatched to any gene: 6. Germline V gives CDR1 SGHRS, CDR2 YFSETQ. The CDR3 length is 15 residues. CDR3: CASSRAGTGEETQYF. The CDR3 DNA is TGCGCCAGCAGCCGGGCCGGGACAGGGGAAGAGACCCAGTACTTC.

This rearrangement joins TRBV5-4 to TRBJ2-1, with TRBD2 identical over 11 bases. Per germline, CDR1 SGHNT and CDR2 YYREEE (reference sequence). Germline trimming cut 4 bases from V and 8 bases from J; bases unmatched to any gene: 14. The CDR3 is 17 amino acids. CDR3 sequence: CASSPPWLAGGKDEQFF. CDR3 in DNA: TGTGCCAGCAGCCCCCCGTGGCTAGCGGGAGGCAAAGATGAGCAGTTCTTC. Variable domain in full (rest from reference TRBV5-4 and TRBJ2-1): ETGVTQSPTHLIKTRGQQVTLRCSSQSGHNTVSWYQQALGQGPQFIFQYYREEENGRGNFPPRFSGLQFPNYSSELNVNALELDDSALYLCASSPPWLAGGKDEQFFGPGTRLTVL.

The CDR3 nucleotides are TGTGCCAGCAGCGCCTTGCTCTACAATGAGCAGTTCTTC. It codes for CASSALLYNEQFF. The chain joins TRBV7-3 to TRBJ2-1; D gene ambiguous. The germline V gene encodes CDR1 SGHTA and CDR2 FQGTGA. Trimming removed 5 bases at V and 3 bases at J, with 8 bases between. This CDR3 contains 13 residues.

The V gene is TRBV2, the J gene TRBJ2-3; 7 nucleotides line up with TRBD1. Germline assignment: CDR1 SNHLY and CDR2 FYNNEI. J lost 3 bases, V lost 8 bases, and 17 bases had no gene match. The CDR3 runs to 17 residues. The CDR3 bases are TGTGCCAGCCAGACAGGGACGGAAGAGATAGGGACAGATACGCAGTATTTT. Encoded protein: CASQTGTEEIGTDTQYF.

The count of this clone is one. The chain combines TRBV18 with TRBJ2-2, with 8 nucleotides matching TRBD1. CDR1 is KGHSH, CDR2 LQKENI, per germline. The CDR3 sequence is 15 residues long. V lost 3 bases, J lost 5 bases, and 5 bases stayed unmatched. The CDR3 DNA reads as TGTGCCAGCTCACCCCTGGACAGGGAAACCGGGGAGCTGTTTTTT. It is translated as CASSPLDRETGELFF.

The rearrangement joins TRBV5-6 to TRBJ2-1; D is ambiguous. The germline V gene has CDR1 SGHDT and CDR2 YYEEEE. V was trimmed by 5 bases and J by 0 bases, leaving 12 bases between them. The CDR3 has 15 residues. The CDR3 reads CASRQEKSSYNEQFF. DNA for the CDR3: TGTGCCAGCAGGCAGGAGAAAAGCTCCTACAATGAGCAGTTCTTC.

This sequence joins TRBV27 and TRBJ2-3; TRBD2 matches at 14 bases. The CDR3 totals 17 residues. Germline V gene lookup returns CDR1 MNHEY and CDR2 SMNVEV (reference sequence). The J segment lost 11 bases and the V segment lost 4 bases, leaving 14 bases of the junction unmatched. This CDR3 reads CASSSRTSGRSTPQQYF. DNA for the CDR3: TGTGCCAGCAGTTCCCGGACTAGCGGGAGGTCAACGCCTCAGCAGTATTTT.

The chain recombines TRBV7-8 with TRBJ1-4; D is uncertain. The CDR3 has 13 residues. Germline V gives CDR1 SGHVS, CDR2 FQNEAQ. With 1 base removed from V and 5 bases from J, the gap between germline ends came to 5 bases. The CDR3 DNA is TGTGCCAGCAGCTTAGGGGGAAATGAAAAACTGTTTTTT. Protein sequence: CASSLGGNEKLFF.